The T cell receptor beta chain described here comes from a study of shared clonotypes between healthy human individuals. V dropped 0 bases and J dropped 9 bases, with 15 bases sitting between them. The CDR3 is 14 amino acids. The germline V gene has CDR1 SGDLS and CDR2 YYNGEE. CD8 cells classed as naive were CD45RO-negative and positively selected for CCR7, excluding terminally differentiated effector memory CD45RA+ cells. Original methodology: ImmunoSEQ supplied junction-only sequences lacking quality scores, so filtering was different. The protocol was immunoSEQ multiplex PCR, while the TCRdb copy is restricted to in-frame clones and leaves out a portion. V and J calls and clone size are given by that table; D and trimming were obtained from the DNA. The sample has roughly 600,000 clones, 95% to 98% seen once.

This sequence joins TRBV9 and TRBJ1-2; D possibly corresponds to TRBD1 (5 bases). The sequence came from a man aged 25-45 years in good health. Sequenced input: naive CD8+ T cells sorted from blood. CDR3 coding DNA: TGTGCCAGCAGCGTAGATCAGGGATTTAAGAGCTACACCTTC. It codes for CASSVDQGFKSYTF. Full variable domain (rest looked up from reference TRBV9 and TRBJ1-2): DSGVTQTPKHLITATGQRVTLRCSPRSGDLSVYWYQQSLDQGLQFLIQYYNGEERAKGNILERFSAQQFPDLHSELNLSSLELGDSALYFCASSVDQGFKSYTFGSGTRLTVV.